This T cell receptor (beta chain) was obtained from a study of T-cell reconstitution after alpha-beta-depleted transplantation in children. This CDR3 contains 13 residues. The trim removed 0 bases at V and 5 bases at J, leaving 3 bases unmatched. CDR1 is DFQATT and CDR2 is SNEGSKA in the germline V gene (reference sequence). Unique molecular identifiers were incorporated into the prepared TCRbeta library. TCRdb itself ran the PCR reads through MiXCR, one entry per CDR3 protein. The sample carries hundreds of thousands of distinct CDR3 sequences, around 11% recorded once. Ten or more counts support this clonotype.

This chain connects TRBV20-1 to TRBJ2-5, with 7 nucleotides matching TRBD2. Material: PBMCs from the stem cell graft donor, obtained from the stem cell graft. This clonotype was obtained from a human donor who donated a stem cell graft to a child with acute lymphoblastic leukemia. The CDR3, as DNA: TGCAGTGCTAGAGATAAGGGAGGGGAGACCCAGTACTTC. This gives the protein CSARDKGGETQYF.